Below, one TCR beta chain is given with its context. CDR1 and CDR2 from the germline V gene are LGHDT and YNNKEL (reference sequence). Trimming cost V 0 bases and J 5 bases, with 7 bases left between them. The CDR3 is 14 residues long. The data originate from a study of T cell responses to AZD1222 COVID-19 vaccine. TCRdb's table, derived via immunoSEQ multiplex PCR, lists solely in-frame clones and lacks some. The table records 150,000 to 200,000 clones, 90% to 95% of them present only once. Sample: peripheral blood, taken on day 0 of AZD1222 vaccination. The clonotype originates from an adult in good health. The chain joins TRBV3-1 (or the pseudogene TRBV3-2) to TRBJ2-2; no clear D. The CDR3 loop reads CASSQDRSTGELFF. The CDR3 region has the DNA TGTGCCAGCAGCCAAGATAGAAGTACCGGGGAGCTGTTTTTT.